This TCR beta chain originates from a study of OX40 agonist ivuxolimab in advanced cancers. About the research overall: Patients were given ivuxolimab, an antibody that agonizes OX40 (CD134).

Study outcomes and limitations: Nonresponders, in some cases, also had low normalized T-cell clonal expansion. Dosing at 0.1 to 3.0 mg/kg was accompanied by clonal expansion of CD4+ and CD8+ blood T cells by week 6.

Germline trimming cut 2 bases from V and 4 bases from J; bases unmatched to any gene: 5. Looked up from germline, CDR1 is SGDLS and CDR2 is YYNGEE. This CDR3 has 16 residues. Some clones are missing from TCRdb's copy, which holds only in-frame ones; the method was immunoSEQ multiplex PCR. The sample contains about 84,000 clones, roughly nine tenths of which appear only once. This clone has only one observation. The antigen is unknown. Autoimmune disease history or systemic immunosuppression disqualified patients. The source is an adult with an advanced solid tumor such as melanoma, head and neck, liver or kidney cancer. Sample: CD4+ or CD8+ T cells sorted from blood, taken in a trial of the OX40 agonist ivuxolimab. The rearrangement uses TRBV9 and TRBJ2-1; 11 bases are a match to TRBD2. The CDR3, as DNA: TGTGCCAGCAGCGTCCGACTAGCGGGACGATACAATGAGCAGTTCTTC. It encodes CASSVRLAGRYNEQFF.